Each of the 5 T cell receptor beta chains below was sequenced from the same sample in a study of cytomegalovirus exposure and HLA in healthy donors. The PCR made use of 60 Vbeta and 13 Jbeta primers. The protocol was immunoSEQ multiplex PCR, while the TCRdb copy is restricted to in-frame clones and leaves out a portion. The sample holds around 120,000 clones. Sequencing was performed on PBMCs. The receptors originated from a man aged 18 to 35 in good health and CMV-seronegative.

V is TRBV21-1 and J is TRBJ2-1; the DNA was not used to check the table's D call, TRBD2. TRBV21-1 is listed as a pseudogene. The CDR3 sequence is 14 residues long. The CDR3 DNA sequence: TGTGCCAGCAGAGGGACTAGCGGGAGAGGTGAGCAGTTCTTC. It specifies CASRGTSGRGEQFF.

V is TRBV19 and J is TRBJ1-1, with 10 bases aligning to TRBD1. The CDR3 has 15 residues. V lost 3 bases, J lost 6 bases, and 7 bases stayed unmatched. Germline CDR1 reads LNHDA; CDR2 reads SQIVND (reference sequence). The CDR3 nucleotides are TGTGCCAGTAGTATCGGGACAGGGGTGGTGGCTGAAGCTTTCTTT. Protein sequence: CASSIGTGVVAEAFF.

The chain combines TRBV27 with TRBJ2-7; TRBD1 matches 8 bases. Germline CDR1 MNHEY, CDR2 SMNVEV (reference sequence). V lost 2 bases to trimming and J lost 0 bases; unmatched junction nucleotides: 15. The CDR3 totals 19 residues. The CDR3 spells CASSLLGQGVQTSSYEQYF. The CDR3, as DNA: TGTGCCAGCAGTTTACTTGGACAGGGCGTACAGACTAGCTCCTACGAGCAGTACTTC.

The chain joins TRBV19 to TRBJ2-5, with 13 bases fitting TRBD2. The V gene's germline CDR1 is LNHDA and CDR2 SQIVND (reference sequence). This CDR3 region has 20 residues. V shed 5 bases, J shed 5 bases, and the junction held 20 bases outside the gene matches. The CDR3 here is CASSLPTSGTSGKGRETQYF. The CDR3 nucleotides are TGTGCCAGTAGTCTCCCTACCTCCGGGACTAGCGGGAAAGGAAGGGAGACCCAGTACTTC.

The chain has TRBV4-1 and TRBJ2-2; TRBD2 aligns across 9 bases. Trimming cost V 4 bases and J 2 bases; bases outside gene matches: 8. The V gene's germline CDR1 is MGHRA and CDR2 YSYEKL. The CDR3 contains 17 residues. CDR3 residues: CASSPFERGANTGELFF. The DNA for the CDR3 is TGCGCCAGCAGCCCCTTTGAGCGGGGGGCCAACACCGGGGAGCTGTTTTTT.